Following are 11 T cell receptor beta chains from one sample sequenced in a study of cytomegalovirus exposure and HLA in healthy donors. PCR primers comprised 60 Vbeta and 13 Jbeta primers. Sequenced by immunoSEQ multiplex PCR; TCRdb stores in-frame clones only, minus some. The sample has 110,000 to 150,000 clones; roughly 85% are singletons. Material for sequencing was PBMCs. The receptors were sampled from a male donor in good health and CMV-seronegative.

This clone was found once. The chain couples TRBV6-5 to TRBJ1-2; the D is unclear. There are 15 residues in the CDR3. The germline CDR1 and CDR2 sequences are MNHEY and SVGAGI. The V gene lost 4 bases and the J gene lost 3 bases, with 15 bases spanning the gap. The CDR3, as DNA: TGTGCCAGCAGTTCGGGAGGCTCCCTATACTATGGCTACACCTTC. It translates to CASSSGGSLYYGYTF.

This chain connects TRBV5-1 to TRBJ1-3; 7 nucleotides line up with TRBD1. V lost 4 bases and J lost 2; bases outside the gene matches: 9. The germline V gene has CDR1 SGHRS and CDR2 YFSETQ. This CDR3 has 16 residues. The CDR3: CASSPEGADPGNTIYF. CDR3 bases: TGCGCCAGCAGCCCAGAGGGGGCAGACCCTGGAAACACCATATATTTT.

The rearrangement uses TRBV18 and TRBJ2-5; possibly TRBD1 for D (5 bases). The CDR3 runs to 13 residues. CDR1 KGHSH and CDR2 LQKENI come from the germline V gene. The V and J ends lost 3 bases and 4 bases respectively, with 9 bases between them. CDR3 DNA: TGTGCCAGCTCACCCCAGGGTAGAGAGACCCAGTACTTC. It yields the protein CASSPQGRETQYF.

The V gene is TRBV6-5, the J gene TRBJ2-7, with 8 bases fitting TRBD1. Germline V gives CDR1 MNHEY, CDR2 SVGAGI. Losses at the gene ends were 8 bases for V and 3 bases for J; bases not matched to a gene: 9. CDR3 length: 14 amino acids. In DNA, the CDR3 is TGTGCCAGCGCTCTCGGGGACAGGCACTACGAGCAGTACTTC. It translates to CASALGDRHYEQYF.

The V and J genes are TRBV5-4 and TRBJ1-1; no reliable D call. The CDR3 has 14 residues. Germline V lookup: CDR1 SGHNT, CDR2 YYREEE (reference sequence). The germline V and J ends were trimmed by 3 bases and 0 bases, with 9 bases remaining between them. CDR3 residues: CASSSSTVNTEAFF. Here the CDR3 DNA reads TGTGCCAGCAGCTCAAGCACGGTGAACACTGAAGCTTTCTTT.

In this sample, this clone turned up a few times. V usage is TRBV28 and J usage is TRBJ2-7, with TRBD1 matching over 9 bases. Per germline, CDR1 MDHEN and CDR2 SYDVKM. V shed 1 base and J 0 bases; nucleotides not matched to a gene: 4. CDR3 length: 16 amino acids. The CDR3 loop reads CASSLYGTGSSYEQYF. CDR3 sequence (DNA): TGTGCCAGCAGTTTATATGGGACAGGGAGCTCCTACGAGCAGTACTTC.

This clone has only one observation. V gene TRBV28 combines with J gene TRBJ2-7, with 8 bases fitting TRBD2. Trimming removed 4 bases from V and 5 bases from J; junction bases left unmatched: 13. The CDR3 loop spans 16 amino acids. CDR1 MDHEN and CDR2 SYDVKM come from the germline V gene. CDR3 loop: CASSSPKAGDNDEQYF. As DNA, the CDR3 is TGTGCCAGCAGTTCTCCCAAAGCGGGAGATAACGACGAGCAGTACTTC.

The V gene is TRBV19, the J gene TRBJ2-3; 9 bases fit TRBD2. Germline V gene lookup returns CDR1 LNHDA and CDR2 SQIVND (reference sequence). The V gene end was trimmed by 10 bases and the J gene end by 4 bases; junction bases not matched to a gene: 15. CDR3 length equals 16 residues. CDR3 sequence (DNA): TGTGCCATCGGCCCCGTTGCGGGCGGGAGGGCAGATACGCAGTATTTT. Residues: CAIGPVAGGRADTQYF. The full variable domain, with the rest looked up from reference TRBV19 and TRBJ2-3, is DGGITQSPKYLFRKEGQNVTLSCEQNLNHDAMYWYRQDPGQGLRLIYYSQIVNDFQKGDIAEGYSVSREKKESFPLTVTSAQKNPTAFYLCAIGPVAGGRADTQYFGPGTRLTVL.

The chain links TRBV2 to TRBJ2-7, with D uncertain. V dropped 6 bases and J dropped 3 bases, with 15 bases sitting between them. Germline V gives CDR1 SNHLY, CDR2 FYNNEI. CDR3 length: 14 residues. CDR3 loop: CASRAPEQLYEQYF. The CDR3 DNA reads as TGTGCCAGCAGGGCACCGGAACAGCTCTACGAGCAGTACTTC.

The V call is TRBV30, the J call TRBJ2-3; D is unresolved. Trimming took off 2 bases at V and 0 bases at J, with 6 bases between the two ends. The CDR3 length is 13 residues. CDR1 GTSNPN and CDR2 SVGIG come from the germline V gene (reference sequence). CDR3 residues: CAWSKLSTDTQYF. CDR3 DNA sequence: TGTGCCTGGAGTAAGCTGAGCACAGATACGCAGTATTTT.

In this sample, this clone turned up a few times. The rearrangement joins TRBV11-2 to TRBJ2-2; D ambiguous. The CDR3 has 14 residues. V lost 5 bases and J 8 bases, leaving 15 bases between the germline ends. The germline V gene has CDR1 SGHAT and CDR2 FQNNGV. The CDR3 nucleotides read TGTGCCAGCAGCCGCTCCACTTTTCCGGGGGAGCTGTTTTTT. This translates into CASSRSTFPGELFF.